The sample holds a few counts of the clone carrying this TCR beta chain. What it recognizes is unknown. The junction differs from germline at one of its ends, possibly a read error. CDR3 length: 11 amino acids. The germline CDR1 and CDR2 sequences are GTSNPN and SVGIG (reference sequence). Noted time point: recipient sample about 28 days before transplant, after cytoreduction. The data were obtained in a study of T cell clonotyping in hematopoietic cell transplantation. Turning to the study itself: Pretransplant recipient samples were taken after cytoreduction. General observations from the study: Higher Inverse Simpson Index values in graft donor and pretransplant recipient predicted broader posttransplant TCR diversity. No sorting was done, leaving CD4 and CD8 contributions mixed.

The data were produced by immunoSEQ multiplex PCR, yet TCRdb's version contains in-frame clones alone and is incomplete. The sample has 29,000 or so clones; 70% to 80% are singletons. This chain links TRBV30 with TRBJ1-2; D not certain. This receptor was identified in a woman in her twenties or thirties with chronic myeloid leukemia. Some clones in this sample may be carry-over from other donors' samples. The sequencing used peripheral blood mononuclear cells, collected before stem cell transplant. DNA of the CDR3: TGTGCCTGGAGTGTATGGCAGCATCCTACTTTC. Translating it yields CAWSVWQHPTF. Full variable domain (missing parts from reference TRBV30 and TRBJ1-2): SQTIHQWPATLVQPVGSPLSLECTVEGTSNPNLYWYRQAAGRGLQLLFYSVGIGQISSEVPQNLSASRPQDRQFILSSKKLLLSDSGFYLCAWSVWQHPTFGSGTRLTVV.